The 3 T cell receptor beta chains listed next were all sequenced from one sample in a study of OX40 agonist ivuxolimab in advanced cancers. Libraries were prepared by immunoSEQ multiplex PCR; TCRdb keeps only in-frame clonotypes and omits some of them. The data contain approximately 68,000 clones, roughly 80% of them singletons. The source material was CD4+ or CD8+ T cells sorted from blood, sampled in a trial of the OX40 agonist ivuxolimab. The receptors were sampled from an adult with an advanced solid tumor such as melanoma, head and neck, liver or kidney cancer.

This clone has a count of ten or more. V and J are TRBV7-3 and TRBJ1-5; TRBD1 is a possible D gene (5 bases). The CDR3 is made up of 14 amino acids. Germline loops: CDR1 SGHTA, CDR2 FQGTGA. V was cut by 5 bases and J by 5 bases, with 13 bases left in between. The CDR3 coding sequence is TGTGCCAGCAGCCTAGCGGGAGGGGATCAGCCCCAGCATTTT. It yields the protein CASSLAGGDQPQHF.

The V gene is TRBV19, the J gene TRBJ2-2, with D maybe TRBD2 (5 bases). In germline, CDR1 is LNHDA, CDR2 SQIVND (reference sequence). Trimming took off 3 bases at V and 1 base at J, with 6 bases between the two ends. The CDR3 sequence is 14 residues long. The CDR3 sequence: CASSMRENTGELFF. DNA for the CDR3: TGTGCCAGTAGTATGAGGGAGAACACCGGGGAGCTGTTTTTT.

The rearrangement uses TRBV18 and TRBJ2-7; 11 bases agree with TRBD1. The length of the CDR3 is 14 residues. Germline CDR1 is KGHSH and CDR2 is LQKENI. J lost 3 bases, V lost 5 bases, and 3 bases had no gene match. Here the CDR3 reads CASSGGQGVYEQYF. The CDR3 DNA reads TGTGCCAGCTCAGGGGGACAGGGGGTCTACGAGCAGTACTTC.